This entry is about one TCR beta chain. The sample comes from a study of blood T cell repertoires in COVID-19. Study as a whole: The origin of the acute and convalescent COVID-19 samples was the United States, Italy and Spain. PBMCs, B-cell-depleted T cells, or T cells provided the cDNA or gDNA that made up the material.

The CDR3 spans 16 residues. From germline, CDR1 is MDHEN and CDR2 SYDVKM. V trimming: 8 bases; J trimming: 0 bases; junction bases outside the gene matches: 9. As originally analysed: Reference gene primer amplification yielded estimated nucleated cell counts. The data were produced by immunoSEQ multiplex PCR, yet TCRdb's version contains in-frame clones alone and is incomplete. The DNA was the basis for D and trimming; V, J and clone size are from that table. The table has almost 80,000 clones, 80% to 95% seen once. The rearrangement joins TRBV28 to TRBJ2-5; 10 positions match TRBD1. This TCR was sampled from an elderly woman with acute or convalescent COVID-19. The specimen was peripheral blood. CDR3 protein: CASAPTGTGDQETQYF. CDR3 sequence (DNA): TGTGCCAGCGCCCCAACCGGGACAGGGGACCAAGAGACCCAGTACTTC.